This T cell receptor (beta chain) appears in the sequencing data of a study of cytomegalovirus exposure and HLA in healthy donors. General observations from the study: A list of approximately 160 TCR beta chains associated with cytomegalovirus was given.

In regard to this clone: Its antigen is not identified.

TCRdb's table, derived via immunoSEQ multiplex PCR, lists solely in-frame clones and lacks some. The sample gives approximately 140,000 clones, around 88% of which show up once; approximately 8.5% is in the top ten. A roughly 120-subject validation cohort, separate from the approximately 720-subject first cohort, supplied the donors. V was cut by 6 bases and J by 11 bases, with 21 bases left in between. This CDR3 comprises 14 residues. CDR1 and CDR2 (germline): MDHEN, SYDVKM. This TCR came from a young woman in good health and CMV-seropositive. The chain has TRBV28 and TRBJ2-3; D possibly corresponds to TRBD1 (6 bases). Material for sequencing was PBMCs. The CDR3 coding sequence is TGTGCCAGCAGAGAGCCCGGGACACCGGTCGGGCAGTATTTT. Protein product: CASREPGTPVGQYF.